This T cell receptor beta chain was profiled in a study of cytomegalovirus exposure and HLA in healthy donors. Overall study: The study's early data release held approximately 91 million unique TCRs from HLA-typed donors.

The study, taken as a whole, reports: Donors were assumed by presence/absence analyses to have roughly uniform sequencing depth. Another analysis was done later, and it associated 16,951 TCR beta sequences with HLA alleles at 0.05 false discovery rate.

This clone was counted only a few times. What it binds is unknown. PCR involved 60 Vbeta and 13 Jbeta primers. Clones were read by immunoSEQ multiplex PCR, and TCRdb kept only the in-frame ones, dropping some. This sample yields 90,000 to 110,000 clones, of which around four fifths are seen a single time; 1.3% belongs to the top ten. The sample was PBMCs. The receptor's source is a man aged 25 to 40 in good health and CMV-seronegative.

The CDR3 is CASRTPGPGGGYTF. The CDR3, as DNA: TGTGCCAGTAGGACTCCGGGCCCGGGAGGCGGCTACACCTTC. V usage is TRBV19 and J usage is TRBJ1-2; D call uncertain. CDR1 is LNHDA and CDR2 is SQIVND in the germline V gene (reference sequence). The CDR3 loop spans 14 amino acids. Trimming left V 6 bases short and J 8 bases short, with 19 bases between.